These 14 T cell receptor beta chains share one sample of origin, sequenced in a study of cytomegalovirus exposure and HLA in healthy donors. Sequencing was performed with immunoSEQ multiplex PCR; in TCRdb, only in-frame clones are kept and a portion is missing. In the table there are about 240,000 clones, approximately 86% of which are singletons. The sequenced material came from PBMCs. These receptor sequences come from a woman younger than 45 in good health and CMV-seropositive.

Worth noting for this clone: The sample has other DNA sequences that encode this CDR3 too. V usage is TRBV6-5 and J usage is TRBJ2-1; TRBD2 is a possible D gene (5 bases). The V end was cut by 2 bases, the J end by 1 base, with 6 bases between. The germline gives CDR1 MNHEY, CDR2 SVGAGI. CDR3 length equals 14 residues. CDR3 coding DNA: TGTGCCAGCAGTTACAGCGGATCCTACAATGAGCAGTTCTTC. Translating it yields CASSYSGSYNEQFF.

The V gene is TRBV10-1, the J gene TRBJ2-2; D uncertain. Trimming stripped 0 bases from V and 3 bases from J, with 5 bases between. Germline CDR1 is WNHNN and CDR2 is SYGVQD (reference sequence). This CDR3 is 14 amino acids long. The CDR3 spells CASSESRDTGELFF. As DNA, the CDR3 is TGCGCCAGCAGTGAGTCTCGGGACACCGGGGAGCTGTTTTTT.

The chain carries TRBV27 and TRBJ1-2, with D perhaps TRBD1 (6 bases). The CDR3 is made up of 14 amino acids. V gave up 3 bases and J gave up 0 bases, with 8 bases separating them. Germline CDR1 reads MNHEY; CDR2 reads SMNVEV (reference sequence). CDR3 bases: TGTGCCAGCAGTTTCCGGACAGCTAACTATGGCTACACCTTC. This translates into CASSFRTANYGYTF.

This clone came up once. This chain's CDR3 is CAWSVPVSSGNTIYF. CDR3 in DNA: TGTGCCTGGAGTGTACCGGTTTCCTCTGGAAACACCATATATTTT. V usage is TRBV30 and J usage is TRBJ1-3, with D unresolved. The length of the CDR3 is 15 residues. With 0 bases removed from V and 0 bases from J, the gap between germline ends came to 9 bases. CDR1 and CDR2 (germline): GTSNPN, SVGIG (reference sequence).

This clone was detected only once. CDR3 bases: TGTGCTAGTGGTTTGATTAGCAATGAGCAGTTCTTC. It translates to CASGLISNEQFF. This rearrangement joins TRBV12-5 to TRBJ2-1; D remains unclear. From germline, CDR1 is LGHNT and CDR2 FRNRAP. Trimming removed 2 bases at V and 6 bases at J, with 5 bases between. The CDR3 runs to 12 residues. Complete variable domain (other parts from reference TRBV12-5 and TRBJ2-1): DARVTQTPRHKVTEMGQEVTMRCQPILGHNTVFWYRQTMMQGLELLAYFRNRAPLDDSGMPKDRFSAEMPDATLATLKIQPSEPRDSAVYFCASGLISNEQFFGPGTRLTVL.

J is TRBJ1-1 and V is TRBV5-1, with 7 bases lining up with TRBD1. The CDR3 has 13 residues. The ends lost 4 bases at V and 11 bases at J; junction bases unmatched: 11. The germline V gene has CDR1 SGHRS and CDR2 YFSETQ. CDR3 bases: TGCGCCAGCAGCGGGGCTGACAGGGTGTGGGCTTTCTTT. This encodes CASSGADRVWAFF. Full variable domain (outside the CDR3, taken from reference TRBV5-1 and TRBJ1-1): KAGVTQTPRYLIKTRGQQVTLSCSPISGHRSVSWYQQTPGQGLQFLFEYFSETQRNKGNFPGRFSGRQFSNSRSEMNVSTLELGDSALYLCASSGADRVWAFFGQGTRLTVV.

The CDR3 region has the DNA TGTGCCAGCAGCCTCGGGACAGGGCTCAATGAGCAGTTCTTC. The encoded protein is CASSLGTGLNEQFF. J is TRBJ2-1 and V is TRBV13; 9 bases line up with TRBD1. Germline CDR1 is PRHDT and CDR2 is FYEKMQ (reference sequence). V gave up 5 bases and J gave up 6 bases; unmatched junction bases: 5. The CDR3 runs to 14 residues.

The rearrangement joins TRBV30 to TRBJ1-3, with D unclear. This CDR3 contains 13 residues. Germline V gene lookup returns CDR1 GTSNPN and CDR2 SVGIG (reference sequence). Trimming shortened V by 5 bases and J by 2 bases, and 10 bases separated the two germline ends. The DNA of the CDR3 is TGTGCCTGGGGCCAGGTTGCTGGAAACACCATATATTTT. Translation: CAWGQVAGNTIYF.

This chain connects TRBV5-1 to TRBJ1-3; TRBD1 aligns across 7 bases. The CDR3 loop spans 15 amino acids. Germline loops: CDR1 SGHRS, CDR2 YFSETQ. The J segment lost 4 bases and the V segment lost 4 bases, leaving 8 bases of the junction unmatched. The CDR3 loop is CASSPPTGYGNTIYF. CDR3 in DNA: TGCGCCAGCAGCCCTCCGACAGGGTACGGAAACACCATATATTTT. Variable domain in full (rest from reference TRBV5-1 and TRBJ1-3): KAGVTQTPRYLIKTRGQQVTLSCSPISGHRSVSWYQQTPGQGLQFLFEYFSETQRNKGNFPGRFSGRQFSNSRSEMNVSTLELGDSALYLCASSPPTGYGNTIYFGEGSWLTVV.

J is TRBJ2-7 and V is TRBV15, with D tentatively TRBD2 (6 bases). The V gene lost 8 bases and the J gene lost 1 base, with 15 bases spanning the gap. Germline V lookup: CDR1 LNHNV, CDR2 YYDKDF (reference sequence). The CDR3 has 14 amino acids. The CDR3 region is CATGVGDWSYEQYF. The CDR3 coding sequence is TGTGCCACCGGGGTCGGGGACTGGTCCTACGAGCAGTACTTC.

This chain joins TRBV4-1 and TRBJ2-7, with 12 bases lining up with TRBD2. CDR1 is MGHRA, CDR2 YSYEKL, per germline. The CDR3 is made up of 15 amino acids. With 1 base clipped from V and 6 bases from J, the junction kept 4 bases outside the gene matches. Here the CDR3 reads CASSQGTSGRSEQYF. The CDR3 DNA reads TGCGCCAGCAGCCAAGGAACTAGCGGGAGGTCCGAGCAGTACTTC.

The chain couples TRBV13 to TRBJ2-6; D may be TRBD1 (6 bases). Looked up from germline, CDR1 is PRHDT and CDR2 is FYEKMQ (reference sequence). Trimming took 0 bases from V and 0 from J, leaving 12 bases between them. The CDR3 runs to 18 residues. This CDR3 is CASSLGDRPISGANVLTF. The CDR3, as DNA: TGTGCCAGCAGCTTAGGCGACAGGCCGATCTCTGGGGCCAACGTCCTGACTTTC.

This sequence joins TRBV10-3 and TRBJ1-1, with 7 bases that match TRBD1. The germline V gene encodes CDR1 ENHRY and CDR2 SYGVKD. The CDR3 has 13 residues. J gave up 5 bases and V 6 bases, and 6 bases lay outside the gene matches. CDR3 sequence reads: CAIRGAGGTEAFF. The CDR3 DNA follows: TGTGCCATCAGGGGGGCAGGGGGGACTGAAGCTTTCTTT.

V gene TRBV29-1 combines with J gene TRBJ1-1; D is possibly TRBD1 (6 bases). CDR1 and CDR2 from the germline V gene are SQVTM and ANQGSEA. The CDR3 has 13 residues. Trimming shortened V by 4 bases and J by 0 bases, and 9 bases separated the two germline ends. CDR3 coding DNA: TGCAGCGTTGCTCGACAGGTGAACACTGAAGCTTTCTTT. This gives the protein CSVARQVNTEAFF.